The TCR beta chain under discussion was sequenced for a study of blood T cell repertoires in COVID-19. Here immunoSEQ multiplex PCR was the method, and the copy in TCRdb shows in-frame clones only, minus some. Of roughly 250,000 clones in the sample, about nine tenths were seen once. V was clipped by 6 bases and J by 3 bases, with 12 bases between them. The CDR3 loop spans 14 amino acids. Germline CDR1 SNHLY, CDR2 FYNNEI. The chain combines TRBV2 with TRBJ1-5, with D maybe TRBD1 (5 bases). This TCR was recovered from a woman aged 40 to 55 with acute or convalescent COVID-19. The sample taken for sequencing was peripheral blood. For the CDR3, the DNA is TGTGCCAGCAGCCCCGACAGTCCCAATCAGCCCCAGCATTTT. Protein sequence: CASSPDSPNQPQHF.